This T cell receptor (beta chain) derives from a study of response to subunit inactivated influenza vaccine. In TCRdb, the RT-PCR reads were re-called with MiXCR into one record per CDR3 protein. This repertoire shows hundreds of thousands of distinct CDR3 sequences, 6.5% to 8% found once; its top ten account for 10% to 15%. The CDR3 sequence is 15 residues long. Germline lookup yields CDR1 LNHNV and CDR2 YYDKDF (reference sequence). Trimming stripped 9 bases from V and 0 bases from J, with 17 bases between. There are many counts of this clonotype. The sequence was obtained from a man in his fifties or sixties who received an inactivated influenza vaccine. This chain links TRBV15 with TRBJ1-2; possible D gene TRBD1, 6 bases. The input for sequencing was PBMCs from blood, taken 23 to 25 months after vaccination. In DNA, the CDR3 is TGTGCCACAAGACAGGACATAGGATCTAACTATGGCTACACCTTC. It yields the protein CATRQDIGSNYGYTF. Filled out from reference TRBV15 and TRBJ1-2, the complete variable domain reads DAMVIQNPRYQVTQFGKPVTLSCSQTLNHNVMYWYQQKSSQAPKLLFHYYDKDFNNEADTPDNFQSRRPNTSFCFLDIRSPGLGDTAMYLCATRQDIGSNYGYTFGSGTRLTVV.